The 28 T cell receptor beta chains presented below share a single source sample, sequenced in a study of vaccination effects on CD4 cells after COVID-19. Libraries were prepared by immunoSEQ multiplex PCR; TCRdb keeps only in-frame clonotypes and omits some of them. The table records approximately 70,000 clones, around 70% of them present only once. Antigen-specific CD4+ T cells were first expanded with viral peptide pools by the ViraFEST assay and only then sequenced. After roughly ten days in culture, the CD4+ T cells were isolated. A positive SARS-CoV-2 PCR test fell between March and December 2020. Their antigens are not known. The sample was CD4+ T cells from PBMCs cultured with HIV peptides, taken before COVID-19 vaccination. Noted subset: HIV-1 Nef peptide pool negative control/reference culture. The receptors derive from a human donor who had a prior SARS-CoV-2 infection.

The chain has TRBV3-1 (or the pseudogene TRBV3-2) and TRBJ2-1; 9 bases match TRBD1. Germline assignment: CDR1 LGHDT and CDR2 YNNKEL (reference sequence). J lost 3 bases, V lost 3 bases, and 6 bases had no gene match. The CDR3 contains 16 residues. The CDR3: CASSHSGTGFYNEQFF. The CDR3 nucleotides are TGTGCCAGCAGCCACTCCGGGACAGGGTTCTACAATGAGCAGTTCTTC.

V and J are TRBV18 and TRBJ2-7; D possibly corresponds to TRBD1 (5 bases). The CDR3 sequence is 14 residues long. Germline CDR1 KGHSH, CDR2 LQKENI. The V end lost 0 bases, the J end lost 6 bases, and 12 bases lay between the germline ends. CDR3 DNA: TGTGCCAGCTCACCACCGGACACCCGGCGCGAGCAGTACTTC. Translated, it gives CASSPPDTRREQYF.

This clone was detected a few times. The chain couples TRBV6-2 or TRBV6-3 to TRBJ2-7, with 10 bases that match TRBD2. V was clipped by 2 bases and J by 3 bases; unmatched bases: 4. The CDR3 spans 15 residues. The germline V gene has CDR1 MNHEY and CDR2 SVGEGT. CDR3 protein: CASSYTLAGNYEQYF. In DNA form, the CDR3 reads TGTGCCAGCAGTTACACACTAGCGGGAAACTACGAGCAGTACTTC.

This rearrangement joins TRBV28 to TRBJ2-5; TRBD2 might be the D (6 bases). The ends were cut back, 6 bases at V and 5 bases at J, with 16 bases in the middle. The CDR3 length is 14 residues. Germline CDR1 and CDR2: MDHEN and SYDVKM. The CDR3 DNA follows: TGTGCCAGCAGATCGGCAGCGGGCGGGGAGACCCAGTACTTC. Protein product: CASRSAAGGETQYF.

This chain links TRBV3-1 (or the pseudogene TRBV3-2) with TRBJ2-3; 10 bases agree with TRBD2. The V segment lost 5 bases and the J segment 13 bases; nucleotides outside the gene matches: 12. Germline V gene sequence: CDR1 LGHDT, CDR2 YNNKEL (reference sequence). The CDR3 is 14 residues long. The CDR3, as DNA: TGTGCCAGCAGCGAAGGGACTAGCGTCCTGAGGGAGTATTTT. Its protein is CASSEGTSVLREYF.

The chain joins TRBV10-3 to TRBJ2-3, with TRBD1 matching 8 bases. J was trimmed by 2 bases and V by 6 bases; bases with no gene match: 10. This CDR3 comprises 16 residues. CDR1 and CDR2 from the germline V gene are ENHRY and SYGVKD. CDR3 sequence: CAIRGDRGGNTDTQYF. In DNA form, the CDR3 reads TGTGCCATCAGGGGAGACAGGGGAGGTAACACAGATACGCAGTATTTT.

This sequence joins TRBV6-6 and TRBJ1-1, with D tentatively TRBD1 (5 bases). V lost 5 bases, J lost 8 bases, and 18 bases lay in between. The CDR3 has 14 residues. Germline CDR1 MNHNY, CDR2 SVGAGI (reference sequence). The CDR3 is CASSNPFGGWEAFF. Here the CDR3 DNA reads TGTGCCAGCAGTAACCCTTTTGGGGGGTGGGAAGCTTTCTTT.

The J gene is TRBJ2-3, the V gene TRBV20-1; no clear D. V was cut by 3 bases and J by 1 base, with 14 bases left in between. Germline V lookup: CDR1 DFQATT, CDR2 SNEGSKA (reference sequence). The CDR3 totals 15 residues. The CDR3 is CSASGGLVGTDTQYF. As DNA, the CDR3 is TGCAGTGCTAGTGGTGGGCTAGTAGGCACAGATACGCAGTATTTT.

The J gene is TRBJ2-5, the V gene TRBV7-2; TRBD1 might be the D (5 bases). There are 14 residues in the CDR3. Germline V lookup: CDR1 SGHTA, CDR2 FQGNSA. Trimming removed 2 bases at V and 6 bases at J, with 13 bases between. CDR3 DNA sequence: TGTGCCAGCAGCTTAAGCAGGGCTGTACAGACCCAGTACTTC. Its protein is CASSLSRAVQTQYF.

The chain joins TRBV7-9 to TRBJ2-7; 16 nucleotides agree with TRBD2. In germline, CDR1 is SEHNR, CDR2 FQNEAQ (reference sequence). Trimming at V came to 5 bases and at J to 2 bases, leaving 6 bases not matched to a gene. This CDR3 is built from 17 residues. The CDR3 reads CASSRGTSGGDPYEQYF. The DNA for the CDR3 is TGTGCCAGCAGCCGCGGGACTAGCGGGGGGGATCCCTACGAGCAGTACTTC.

The CDR3 loop is CASSPNSGLATEQYF. As DNA, the CDR3 is TGTGCCAGCAGCCCTAACTCAGGACTAGCCACCGAGCAGTACTTC. This chain uses TRBV9 with TRBJ2-7; 8 bases align to TRBD2. Germline V gene sequence: CDR1 SGDLS, CDR2 YYNGEE. J gave up 6 bases and V 4 bases, and 12 bases lay outside the gene matches. The CDR3 length is 15 residues.

The chain has TRBV4-2 and TRBJ1-2; D not resolved. Germline CDR1 reads LGHNA; CDR2 reads YNFKEQ. This CDR3 spans 16 amino acids. Trimming shortened V by 0 bases and J by 4 bases, and 15 bases separated the two germline ends. CDR3: CASSQDIRTWGYGYTF. The CDR3 DNA sequence: TGTGCCAGCAGCCAAGATATAAGGACGTGGGGCTATGGCTACACCTTC.

This chain uses TRBV6-2 or TRBV6-3 with TRBJ2-1, with D maybe TRBD2 (5 bases). The CDR3 loop spans 15 amino acids. Trimming shortened V by 0 bases and J by 9 bases, and 15 bases separated the two germline ends. Germline V gives CDR1 MNHEY, CDR2 SVGEGT. In DNA, the CDR3 is TGTGCCAGCAGTTACTCTACTAGATTTGAGGCTGAGCAGTTCTTC. Translating it yields CASSYSTRFEAEQFF.

A single count supports this clone. The CDR3 bases are TGTGCCAGCAGCTCAAAACGGGACGACTCCTACAATGAGCAGTTCTTC. Its protein product is CASSSKRDDSYNEQFF. The chain is built from TRBV7-2 and TRBJ2-1, with D perhaps given as TRBD1 or TRBD2 (5 bases each). Trimming took 4 bases from V and 0 from J, leaving 13 bases between them. The CDR3 length is 16 residues. Germline lookup yields CDR1 SGHTA and CDR2 FQGNSA.

On this clone itself: The junction differs from germline at one of its ends, possibly a read error. CDR3 sequence (DNA): TGTGCCACCAGCCTTAACTCTCCCGGGACAGGGGAGCCACAGGACTTC. Its protein product is CATSLNSPGTGEPQDF. The chain uses TRBV15 and TRBJ2-7; 10 bases agree with TRBD1. The CDR3 totals 16 residues. Germline loops: CDR1 LNHNV, CDR2 YYDKDF (reference sequence). The complete variable domain, with remaining parts taken from reference TRBV15 and TRBJ2-7, reads DAMVIQNPRYQVTQFGKPVTLSCSQTLNHNVMYWYQQKSSQAPKLLFHYYDKDFNNEADTPDNFQSRRPNTSFCFLDIRSPGLGDTAMYLCATSLNSPGTGEPQDFGPGTRLTVT.

The chain joins TRBV5-1 to TRBJ2-5; D is perhaps TRBD2 (5 bases). CDR1 and CDR2 from the germline V gene are SGHRS and YFSETQ. This CDR3 region has 14 residues. The germline V and J ends were trimmed by 1 base and 5 bases, with 12 bases remaining between them. As DNA, the CDR3 is TGCGCCAGCAGCTTGTCGGGCACGGGGGAGACCCAGTACTTC. Translated, it gives CASSLSGTGETQYF.

The chain employs TRBV12-3 or TRBV12-4 and TRBJ1-2; maybe TRBD1 (5 bases). This CDR3 region has 13 residues. Trimming removed 5 bases at V and 7 bases at J, with 14 bases between. The CDR3: CASSIDGGGGYTF. The DNA of the CDR3 is TGTGCCAGCAGTATAGACGGTGGGGGTGGCTACACCTTC.

This chain links TRBV7-2 with TRBJ2-3; D uncertain. CDR3 length: 15 residues. Germline V gives CDR1 SGHTA, CDR2 FQGNSA. Trimming cost V 5 bases and J 0 bases, with 12 bases left between them. The CDR3 bases are TGTGCCAGCAGCCTAGTGGCTTCTAGCACAGATACGCAGTATTTT. This translates into CASSLVASSTDTQYF.

The rearrangement joins TRBV7-8 to TRBJ2-1; D might be TRBD1 or TRBD2, each matching 5 bases. The CDR3 extends over 16 amino acids. Per germline, CDR1 SGHVS and CDR2 FQNEAQ. V was cut by 5 bases and J by 4 bases, with 18 bases left in between. The CDR3 DNA reads TGTGCCAGCAGCAATATAGGGACGGCGGAATACAATGAGCAGTTCTTC. Protein: CASSNIGTAEYNEQFF.

V usage is TRBV15 and J usage is TRBJ2-3; 9 positions match TRBD2. The V and J ends lost 7 bases and 4 bases, in that order; junction bases with no gene match: 3. Germline-derived CDR1 and CDR2 are LNHNV and YYDKDF (reference sequence). The CDR3 length is 13 residues. CDR3 sequence: CATNIAGADTQYF. CDR3 DNA: TGTGCCACCAACATAGCGGGAGCAGATACGCAGTATTTT.

CDR3 nucleotide sequence: TGTGCCAGCAGCTTAGAGACACCAATGAACACTGAAGCTTTCTTT. It translates to CASSLETPMNTEAFF. This chain uses TRBV7-9 with TRBJ1-1; D not certain. V was shortened by 1 base and J by 0 bases, with 9 bases between the two germline ends. Germline V gives CDR1 SEHNR, CDR2 FQNEAQ (reference sequence). This CDR3 region has 15 residues.

The chain is built from TRBV7-8 and TRBJ1-3, with D uncertain. The V gene lost 1 base and the J gene lost 0 bases, with 13 bases spanning the gap. The V gene's germline CDR1 is SGHVS and CDR2 FQNEAQ. The CDR3 runs 17 residues. The CDR3 DNA reads as TGTGCCAGCAGCTTAGGGCTGACACCCAACTCTGGAAACACCATATATTTT. It codes for CASSLGLTPNSGNTIYF.

In its sample, this clone was seen a few times. The rearrangement uses TRBV5-1 and TRBJ1-5; D ambiguous. The germline V gene has CDR1 SGHRS and CDR2 YFSETQ. The CDR3 has 14 amino acids. Trimming took off 4 bases at V and 3 bases at J, with 11 bases between the two ends. DNA for the CDR3: TGCGCCAGCAGCCCGGACCGAGCCAATCAGCCCCAGCATTTT. It is translated as CASSPDRANQPQHF.

The J gene is TRBJ2-5, the V gene TRBV19, with D perhaps TRBD2 (6 bases). Germline V gene lookup returns CDR1 LNHDA and CDR2 SQIVND (reference sequence). Trimming took 4 bases from V and 3 from J, leaving 15 bases between them. CDR3 length equals 15 residues. The CDR3 spells CASSRMGTLEETQYF. The CDR3 DNA reads TGTGCCAGTAGTAGGATGGGGACTCTAGAAGAGACCCAGTACTTC.

The table lists this clone with a few counts. V usage is TRBV5-4 and J usage is TRBJ1-4; TRBD1 might be the D (5 bases). Germline CDR1 and CDR2: SGHNT and YYREEE (reference sequence). This CDR3 has 15 amino acids. Trimming removed 4 bases from V and 7 bases from J, with 17 bases in between. The CDR3 region has the DNA TGTGCCAGCAGCCCGAGCGGGGCTGGAGGTGAAAAACTGTTTTTT. Translating it yields CASSPSGAGGEKLFF.

The chain has TRBV4-1 and TRBJ1-1; the D is unclear. The ends were cut back, 1 base at V and 6 bases at J, with 12 bases in the middle. The CDR3 is 14 residues long. Per the germline V gene, CDR1 is MGHRA and CDR2 is YSYEKL. CDR3 in DNA: TGCGCCAGCAGCCAAGGTCTCGGGTTTTCTGAAGCTTTCTTT. As protein: CASSQGLGFSEAFF.

This clone was counted a few times. This sequence joins TRBV6-6 and TRBJ1-1; the match to TRBD1 covers 8 bases. The germline V gene encodes CDR1 MNHNY and CDR2 SVGAGI (reference sequence). The CDR3 consists of 14 residues. The V gene end was trimmed by 6 bases and the J gene end by 1 base; junction bases not matched to a gene: 4. The CDR3 coding sequence is TGTGCCAGCAGCCCCGGACAGGGGAACACTGAAGCTTTCTTT. Translating gives CASSPGQGNTEAFF.

V gene TRBV2 combines with J gene TRBJ1-2; possibly TRBD1 for D (6 bases). Germline CDR1 and CDR2: SNHLY and FYNNEI. V dropped 6 bases and J dropped 7 bases, with 15 bases sitting between them. The CDR3 is 13 amino acids. The CDR3 loop reads CASRETGSGGYTF. DNA for the CDR3: TGTGCCAGCAGAGAAACAGGGTCGGGTGGCTACACCTTC.